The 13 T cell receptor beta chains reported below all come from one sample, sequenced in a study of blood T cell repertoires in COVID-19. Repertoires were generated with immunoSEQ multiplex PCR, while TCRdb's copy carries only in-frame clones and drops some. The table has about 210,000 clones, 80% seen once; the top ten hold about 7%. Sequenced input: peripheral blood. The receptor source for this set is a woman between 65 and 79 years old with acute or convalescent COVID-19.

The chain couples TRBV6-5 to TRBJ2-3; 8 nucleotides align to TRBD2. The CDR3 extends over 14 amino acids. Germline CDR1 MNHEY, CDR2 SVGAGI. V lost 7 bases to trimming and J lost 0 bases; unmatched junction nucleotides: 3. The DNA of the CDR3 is TGTGCCAGCACTCCGGGAGGGAGCACAGATACGCAGTATTTT. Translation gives CASTPGGSTDTQYF.

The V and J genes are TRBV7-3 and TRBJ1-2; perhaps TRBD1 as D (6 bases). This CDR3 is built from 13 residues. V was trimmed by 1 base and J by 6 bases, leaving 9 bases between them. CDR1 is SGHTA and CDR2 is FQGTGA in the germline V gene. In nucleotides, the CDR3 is TGTGCCAGCAGCTTAAGGGCAGGGGATGGCTACACCTTC. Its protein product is CASSLRAGDGYTF.

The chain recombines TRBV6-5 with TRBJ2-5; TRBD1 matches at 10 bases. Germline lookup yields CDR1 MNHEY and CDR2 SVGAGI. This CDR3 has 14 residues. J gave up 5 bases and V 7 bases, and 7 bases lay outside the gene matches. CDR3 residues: CASIIPGQGETQYF. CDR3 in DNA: TGTGCCAGCATTATACCGGGACAGGGGGAGACCCAGTACTTC.

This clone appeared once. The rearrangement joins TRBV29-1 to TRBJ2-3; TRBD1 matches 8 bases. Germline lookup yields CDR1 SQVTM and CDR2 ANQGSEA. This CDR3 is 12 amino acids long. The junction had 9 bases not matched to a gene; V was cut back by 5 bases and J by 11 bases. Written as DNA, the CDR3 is TGCAGCGTTCAGGGGGCGCAAGGGGTGCAGTATTTT. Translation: CSVQGAQGVQYF.

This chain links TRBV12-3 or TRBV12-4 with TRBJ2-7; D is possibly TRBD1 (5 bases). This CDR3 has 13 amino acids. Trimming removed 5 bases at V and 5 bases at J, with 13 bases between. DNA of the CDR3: TGTGCCAGCAGTCACCCCAGGGTAAACGAGCAGTACTTC. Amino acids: CASSHPRVNEQYF.

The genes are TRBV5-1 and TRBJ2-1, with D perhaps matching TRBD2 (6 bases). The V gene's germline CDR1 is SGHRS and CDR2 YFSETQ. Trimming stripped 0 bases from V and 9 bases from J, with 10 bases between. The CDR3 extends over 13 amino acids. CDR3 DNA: TGCGCCAGCAGCTTGGTGGCCGGGAGTGAGCAGTTCTTC. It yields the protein CASSLVAGSEQFF.

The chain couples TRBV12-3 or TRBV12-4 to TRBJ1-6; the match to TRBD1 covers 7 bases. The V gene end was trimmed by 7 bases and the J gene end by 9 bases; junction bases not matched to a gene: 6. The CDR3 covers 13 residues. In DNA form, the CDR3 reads TGTGCCAGCAACGGGGACAGAATTTCACCCCTCCACTTT. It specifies CASNGDRISPLHF.

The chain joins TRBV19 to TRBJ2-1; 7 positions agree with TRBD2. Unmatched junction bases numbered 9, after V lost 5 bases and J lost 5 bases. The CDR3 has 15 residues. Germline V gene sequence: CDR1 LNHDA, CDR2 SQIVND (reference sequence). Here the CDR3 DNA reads TGTGCCAGTAGTCCGACTGGACTAGGCAACAATGAGCAGTTCTTC. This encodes CASSPTGLGNNEQFF.

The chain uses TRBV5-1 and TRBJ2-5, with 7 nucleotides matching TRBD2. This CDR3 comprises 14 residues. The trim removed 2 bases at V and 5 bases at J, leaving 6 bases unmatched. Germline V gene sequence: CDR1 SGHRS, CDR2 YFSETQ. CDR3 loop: CASSFQREGETQYF. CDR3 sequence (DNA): TGCGCCAGCAGCTTCCAGAGGGAGGGGGAGACCCAGTACTTC.

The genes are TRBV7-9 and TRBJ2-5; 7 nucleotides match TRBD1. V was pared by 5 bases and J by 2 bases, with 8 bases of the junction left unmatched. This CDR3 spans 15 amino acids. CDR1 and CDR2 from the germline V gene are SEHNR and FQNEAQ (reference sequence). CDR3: CASSPGGFRQETQYF. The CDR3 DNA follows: TGTGCCAGCAGCCCAGGGGGTTTTAGGCAAGAGACCCAGTACTTC.

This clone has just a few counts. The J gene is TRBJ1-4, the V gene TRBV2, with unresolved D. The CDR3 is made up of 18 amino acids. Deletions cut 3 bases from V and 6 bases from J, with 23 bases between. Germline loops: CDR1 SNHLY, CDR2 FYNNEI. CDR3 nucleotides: TGTGCCAGCAGTGAGGCGGGTTCGGGGAAGGTCGGGTATGAAAAACTGTTTTTT. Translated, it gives CASSEAGSGKVGYEKLFF.

The CDR3 protein is CASSRTIAGDSYEQYF. DNA for the CDR3: TGTGCCAGCAGCCGAACGATAGCGGGGGACTCCTACGAGCAGTACTTC. The chain recombines TRBV7-8 with TRBJ2-7; 9 bases fit TRBD2. With V trimmed by 5 bases and J by 0 bases, 8 bases remained unmatched. CDR1 is SGHVS and CDR2 is FQNEAQ in the germline V gene. CDR3 length: 16 residues.

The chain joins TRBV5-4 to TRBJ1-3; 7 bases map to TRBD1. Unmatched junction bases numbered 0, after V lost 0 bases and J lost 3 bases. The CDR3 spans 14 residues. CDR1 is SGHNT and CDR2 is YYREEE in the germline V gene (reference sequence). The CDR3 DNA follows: TGTGCCAGCAGCTTGGACAGGGGTGGAAACACCATATATTTT. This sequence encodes CASSLDRGGNTIYF.